This is a list of T cell receptor beta chains from one sample in a study of blood T cell repertoires in COVID-19. The repertoire was sequenced with immunoSEQ multiplex PCR; TCRdb's copy has only in-frame clones and lacks some. The sample holds about 130,000 clones, about 80% seen once. Sequencing used peripheral blood. The receptors originated from a man between 40 and 49 years old with active or convalescent COVID-19. CDR3s include the opening cysteine and the closing phenylalanine or tryptophan. The order of the fields is J gene, clone size, D gene, V gene, CDR3 protein, CDR3 DNA. The D gene is left open where the match is weak. Rows give clone size only sometimes, using once, few, many, or a class for an expanded clone.

TRBJ2-5	-	-	TRBV7-2	CASSLNQGETQYF	TGTGCCAGCAGCTTAAATCAGGGGGAGACCCAGTACTTC
TRBJ2-5	few	-	TRBV3-1/TRBV3-2	CASSLYTGQETQYF	TGTGCCAGCAGCCTTTATACAGGCCAAGAGACCCAGTACTTC
TRBJ1-4	-	-	TRBV5-4	CASSIPGGTEKLFF	TGTGCCAGCAGCATCCCGGGGGGAACTGAAAAACTGTTTTTT
TRBJ1-5	-	TRBD1	TRBV18	CASSPRQGGNQPQHF	TGTGCCAGCTCACCACGACAGGGTGGCAATCAGCCCCAGCATTTT
TRBJ1-1	-	-	TRBV5-5	CASSLGRLNTEAFF	TGTGCCAGCAGCTTGGGGCGGCTGAACACTGAAGCTTTCTTT
TRBJ2-3	few	-	TRBV15	CATSSFPRSASTDTQYF	TGTGCCACCAGCAGTTTCCCCAGGTCGGCGAGCACAGATACGCAGTATTTT
TRBJ1-5	-	TRBD1	TRBV30	CAWKGTGHNQPQHF	TGTGCCTGGAAGGGGACAGGGCACAATCAGCCCCAGCATTTT
TRBJ2-2	-	TRBD2	TRBV4-1	CASSQLVSSGGHTVGELFF	TGCGCCAGCAGCCAACTCGTGTCTAGCGGGGGCCACACCGTGGGGGAGCTGTTTTTT
TRBJ2-2	-	TRBD1	TRBV7-6	CAMRGPVLQGYNTGELFF	TGTGCCATGAGGGGGCCTGTTTTACAGGGTTATAACACCGGGGAGCTGTTTTTT
TRBJ1-6	-	TRBD1	TRBV5-6	CASSAGDRGNSPLHF	TGTGCCAGCAGCGCGGGGGACAGGGGAAATTCACCCCTCCACTTT
TRBJ2-3	-	-	TRBV7-9	CASSAGQSAKTDTQYF	TGTGCCAGCAGCGCCGGACAGAGCGCAAAAACAGATACGCAGTATTTT
TRBJ1-1	-	-	TRBV5-1	CASSTRRGQGGTEAFF	TGCGCCAGCAGCACCCGGCGGGGGCAGGGTGGGACTGAAGCTTTCTTT
TRBJ1-5	-	-	TRBV3-1/TRBV3-2	CASSPAGLGQPQHF	TGTGCCAGCAGCCCGGCAGGGCTGGGACAGCCCCAGCATTTT
TRBJ1-6	-	-	TRBV5-6	CASSLRGSYNSPLHF	TGTGCCAGCAGCTTAAGGGGCTCCTATAATTCACCCCTCCACTTT
TRBJ2-7	-	TRBD1	TRBV11-1	CASSLPLGTGSYEQYF	TGTGCCAGCAGCTTACCCCTCGGGACAGGCTCCTACGAGCAGTACTTC
TRBJ2-7	-	-	TRBV14	CASSHRGTPLEQYF	TGTGCCAGCAGCCACCGAGGGACACCTCTCGAGCAGTACTTC
TRBJ1-5	-	TRBD1	TRBV6-2/TRBV6-3	CASSYSSKGTGLNQPQHF	TGTGCCAGCAGTTACTCGAGTAAAGGGACAGGGTTAAATCAGCCCCAGCATTTT
TRBJ2-1	once	TRBD1	TRBV12-3/TRBV12-4	CASSLTGVNEQFF	TGTGCCAGCAGTTTGACAGGGGTGAATGAGCAGTTCTTC
TRBJ2-2	-	TRBD1	TRBV11-2	CASSPRTGLPNTGELFF	TGTGCCAGCAGCCCAAGGACAGGGCTTCCGAACACCGGGGAGCTGTTTTTT
TRBJ1-2	-	-	TRBV5-8	CASSLVEGANYGYTF	TGTGCCAGCAGCTTGGTGGAGGGAGCTAACTATGGCTACACCTTC
TRBJ1-3	-	-	TRBV5-4	CASSFGQPSSGNTIYF	TGTGCCAGCAGCTTCGGACAGCCCAGCTCTGGAAACACCATATATTTT
TRBJ2-2	-	-	TRBV3-1/TRBV3-2	CASSQATNTGELFF	TGTGCCAGCAGCCAAGCGACTAACACCGGGGAGCTGTTTTTT